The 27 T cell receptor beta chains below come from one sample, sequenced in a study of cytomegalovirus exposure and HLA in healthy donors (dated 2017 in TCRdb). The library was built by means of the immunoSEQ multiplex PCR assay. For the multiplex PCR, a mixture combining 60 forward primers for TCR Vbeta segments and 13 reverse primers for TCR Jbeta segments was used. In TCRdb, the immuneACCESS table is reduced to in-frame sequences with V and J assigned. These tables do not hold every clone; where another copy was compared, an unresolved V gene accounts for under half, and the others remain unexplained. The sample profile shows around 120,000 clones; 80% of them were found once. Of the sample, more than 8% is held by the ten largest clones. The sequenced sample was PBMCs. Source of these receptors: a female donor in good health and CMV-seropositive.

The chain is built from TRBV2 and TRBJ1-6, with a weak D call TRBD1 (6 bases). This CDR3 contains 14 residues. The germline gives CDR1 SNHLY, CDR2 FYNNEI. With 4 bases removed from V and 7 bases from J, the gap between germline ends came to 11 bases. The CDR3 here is CASSGGPQNSPLHF. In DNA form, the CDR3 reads TGTGCCAGCAGTGGGGGGCCGCAGAATTCACCCCTCCACTTT.

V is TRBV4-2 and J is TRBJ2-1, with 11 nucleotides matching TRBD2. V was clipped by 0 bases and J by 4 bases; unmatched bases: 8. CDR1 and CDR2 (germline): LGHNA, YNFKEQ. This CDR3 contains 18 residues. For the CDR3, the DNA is TGTGCCAGCAGCCAAGATCTTTTAGGGACTAGCGGTTACAATGAGCAGTTCTTC. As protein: CASSQDLLGTSGYNEQFF.

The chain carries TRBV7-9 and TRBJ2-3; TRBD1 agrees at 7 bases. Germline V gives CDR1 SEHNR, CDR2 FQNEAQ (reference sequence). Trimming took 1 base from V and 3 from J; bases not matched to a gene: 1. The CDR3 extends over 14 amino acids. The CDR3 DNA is TGTGCCAGCAGCTTAGGGGGACAGACAGATACGCAGTATTTT. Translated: CASSLGGQTDTQYF. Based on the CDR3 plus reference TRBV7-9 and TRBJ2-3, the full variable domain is DTGVSQNPRHKITKRGQNVTFRCDPISEHNRLYWYRQTLGQGPEFLTYFQNEAQLEKSRLLSDRFSAERPKGSFSTLEIQRTEQGDSAMYLCASSLGGQTDTQYFGPGTRLTVL.

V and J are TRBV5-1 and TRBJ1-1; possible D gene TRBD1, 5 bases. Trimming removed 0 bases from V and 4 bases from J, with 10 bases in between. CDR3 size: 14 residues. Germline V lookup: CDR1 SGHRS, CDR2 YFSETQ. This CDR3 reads CASSLAQGSTEAFF. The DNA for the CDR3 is TGCGCCAGCAGCTTGGCTCAGGGCAGCACTGAAGCTTTCTTT.

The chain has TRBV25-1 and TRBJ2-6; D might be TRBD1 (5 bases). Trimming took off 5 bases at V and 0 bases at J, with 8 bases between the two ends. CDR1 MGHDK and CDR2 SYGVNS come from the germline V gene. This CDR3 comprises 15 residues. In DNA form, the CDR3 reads TGTGCCAGCAGTTTGACAGCCTCTGGGGCCAACGTCCTGACTTTC. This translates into CASSLTASGANVLTF.

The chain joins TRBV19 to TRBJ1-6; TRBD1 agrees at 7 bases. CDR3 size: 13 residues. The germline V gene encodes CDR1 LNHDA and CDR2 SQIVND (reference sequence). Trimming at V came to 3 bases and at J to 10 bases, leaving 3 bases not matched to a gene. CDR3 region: CASSINRGSPLHF. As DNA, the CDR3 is TGTGCCAGTAGTATCAACAGGGGATCACCCCTCCACTTT.

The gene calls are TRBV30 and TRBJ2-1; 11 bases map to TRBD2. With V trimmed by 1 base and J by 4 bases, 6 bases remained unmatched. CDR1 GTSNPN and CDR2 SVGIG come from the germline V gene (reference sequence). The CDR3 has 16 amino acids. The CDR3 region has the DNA TGTGCCTGGAGTGGGGCTAGCGGGGGGTCATACAATGAGCAGTTCTTC. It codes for CAWSGASGGSYNEQFF.

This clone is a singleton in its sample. The CDR3 nucleotides are TGCAGCGTTGCTTTGCAGAGGGCTAACTATGGCTACACCTTC. The encoded protein is CSVALQRANYGYTF. The rearrangement joins TRBV29-1 to TRBJ1-2; D is uncertain. Germline V gene data show CDR1 as SQVTM and CDR2 as ANQGSEA. The CDR3 spans 14 residues. The V end was cut by 4 bases, the J end by 0 bases, with 12 bases between.

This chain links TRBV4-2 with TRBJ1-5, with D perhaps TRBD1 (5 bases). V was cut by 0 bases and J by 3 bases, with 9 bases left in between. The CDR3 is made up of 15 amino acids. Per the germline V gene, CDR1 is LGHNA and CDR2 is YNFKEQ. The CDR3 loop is CASSQDGAVNQPQHF. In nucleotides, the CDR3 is TGTGCCAGCAGCCAAGATGGGGCGGTCAATCAGCCCCAGCATTTT.

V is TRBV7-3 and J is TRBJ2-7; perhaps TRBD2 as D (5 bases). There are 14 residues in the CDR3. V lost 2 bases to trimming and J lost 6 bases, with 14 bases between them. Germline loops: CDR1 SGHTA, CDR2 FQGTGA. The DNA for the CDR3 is TGTGCCAGCAGCTTAGGAGTTGGGAGAAGCGAGCAGTACTTC. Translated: CASSLGVGRSEQYF.

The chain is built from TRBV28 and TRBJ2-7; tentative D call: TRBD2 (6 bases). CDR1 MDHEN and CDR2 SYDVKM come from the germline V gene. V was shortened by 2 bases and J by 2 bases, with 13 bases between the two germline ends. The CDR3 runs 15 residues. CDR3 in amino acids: CASSLGGLGAYEQYF. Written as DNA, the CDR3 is TGTGCCAGCAGTTTAGGAGGGCTGGGGGCCTACGAGCAGTACTTC.

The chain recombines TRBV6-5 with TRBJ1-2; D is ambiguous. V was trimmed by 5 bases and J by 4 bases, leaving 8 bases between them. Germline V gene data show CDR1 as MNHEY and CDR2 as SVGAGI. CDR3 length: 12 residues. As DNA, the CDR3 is TGTGCCAGCAGTCTCGAGGGCTATGGCTACACCTTC. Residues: CASSLEGYGYTF.

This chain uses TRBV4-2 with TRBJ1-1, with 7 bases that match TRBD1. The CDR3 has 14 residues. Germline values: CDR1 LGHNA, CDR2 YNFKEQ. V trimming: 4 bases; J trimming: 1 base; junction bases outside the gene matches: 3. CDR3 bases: TGTGCCAGCAGCCCACAGGGGACGAACACTGAAGCTTTCTTT. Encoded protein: CASSPQGTNTEAFF.

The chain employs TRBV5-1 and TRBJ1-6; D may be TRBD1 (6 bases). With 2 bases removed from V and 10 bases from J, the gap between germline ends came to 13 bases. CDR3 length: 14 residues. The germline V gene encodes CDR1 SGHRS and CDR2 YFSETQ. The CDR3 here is CASSFGAGDSPLHF. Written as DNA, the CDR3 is TGCGCCAGCAGCTTTGGGGCAGGGGACTCACCCCTCCACTTT.

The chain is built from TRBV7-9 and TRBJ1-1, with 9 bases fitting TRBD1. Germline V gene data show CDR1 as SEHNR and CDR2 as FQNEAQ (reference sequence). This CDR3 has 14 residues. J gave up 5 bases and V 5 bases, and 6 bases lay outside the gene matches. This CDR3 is CASSPGQGRTEAFF. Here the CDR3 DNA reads TGTGCCAGCAGCCCGGGACAGGGAAGGACTGAAGCTTTCTTT. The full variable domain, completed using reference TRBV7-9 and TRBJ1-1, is DTGVSQNPRHKITKRGQNVTFRCDPISEHNRLYWYRQTLGQGPEFLTYFQNEAQLEKSRLLSDRFSAERPKGSFSTLEIQRTEQGDSAMYLCASSPGQGRTEAFFGQGTRLTVV.

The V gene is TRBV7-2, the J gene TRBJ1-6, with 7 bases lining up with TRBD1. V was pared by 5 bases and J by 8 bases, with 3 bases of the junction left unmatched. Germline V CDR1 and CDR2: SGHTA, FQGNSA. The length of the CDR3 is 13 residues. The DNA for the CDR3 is TGTGCCAGCAGCACGGGACAGTATTCACCCCTCCACTTT. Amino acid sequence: CASSTGQYSPLHF.

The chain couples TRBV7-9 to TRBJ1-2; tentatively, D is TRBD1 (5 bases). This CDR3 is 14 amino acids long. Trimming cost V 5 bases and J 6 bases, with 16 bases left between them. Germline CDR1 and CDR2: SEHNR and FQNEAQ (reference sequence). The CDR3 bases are TGTGCCAGCAGCCGACCTGGGGGGTTCGATGGCTACACCTTC. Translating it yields CASSRPGGFDGYTF.

The CDR3 is CASSLLGGSSTGELFF. CDR3 DNA: TGTGCCAGCAGTTTACTCGGGGGGTCCTCCACCGGGGAGCTGTTTTTT. The chain combines TRBV28 with TRBJ2-2; 7 nucleotides line up with TRBD2. Germline assignment: CDR1 MDHEN and CDR2 SYDVKM. V lost 2 bases to trimming and J lost 4 bases; unmatched junction nucleotides: 7. The CDR3 totals 16 residues. Using reference TRBV28 and TRBJ2-2 for the parts outside the CDR3, the full variable domain is DVKVTQSSRYLVKRTGEKVFLECVQDMDHENMFWYRQDPGLGLRLIYFSYDVKMKEKGDIPEGYSVSREKKERFSLILESASTNQTSMYLCASSLLGGSSTGELFFGEGSRLTVL.

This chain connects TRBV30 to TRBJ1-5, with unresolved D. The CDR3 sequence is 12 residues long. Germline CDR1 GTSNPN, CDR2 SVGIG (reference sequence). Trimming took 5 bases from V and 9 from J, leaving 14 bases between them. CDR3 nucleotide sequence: TGTGCCTGGGACCTAGGAGGGCCGCCCCAGCATTTT. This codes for CAWDLGGPPQHF. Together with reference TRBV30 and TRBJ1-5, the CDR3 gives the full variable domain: SQTIHQWPATLVQPVGSPLSLECTVEGTSNPNLYWYRQAAGRGLQLLFYSVGIGQISSEVPQNLSASRPQDRQFILSSKKLLLSDSGFYLCAWDLGGPPQHFGDGTRLSIL.

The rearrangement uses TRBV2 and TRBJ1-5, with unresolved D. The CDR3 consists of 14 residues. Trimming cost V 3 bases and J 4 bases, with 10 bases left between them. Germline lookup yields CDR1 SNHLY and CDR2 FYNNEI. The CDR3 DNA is TGTGCCAGCAGTGACCGGGTTAGTAATCAGCCCCAGCATTTT. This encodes CASSDRVSNQPQHF.

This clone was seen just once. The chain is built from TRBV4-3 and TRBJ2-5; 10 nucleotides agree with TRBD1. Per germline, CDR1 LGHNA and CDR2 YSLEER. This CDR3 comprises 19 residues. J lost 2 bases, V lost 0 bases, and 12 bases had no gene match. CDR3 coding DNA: TGCGCCAGCAGCCAAGAATTGGGGACAGGGGCCCGACAACAAGAGACCCAGTACTTC. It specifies CASSQELGTGARQQETQYF.

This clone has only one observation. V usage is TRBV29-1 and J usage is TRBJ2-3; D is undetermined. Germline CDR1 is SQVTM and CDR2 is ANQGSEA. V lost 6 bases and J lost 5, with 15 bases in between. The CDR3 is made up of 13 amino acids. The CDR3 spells CSVSRPRGDTQYF. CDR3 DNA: TGCAGCGTATCAAGGCCACGAGGAGATACGCAGTATTTT.

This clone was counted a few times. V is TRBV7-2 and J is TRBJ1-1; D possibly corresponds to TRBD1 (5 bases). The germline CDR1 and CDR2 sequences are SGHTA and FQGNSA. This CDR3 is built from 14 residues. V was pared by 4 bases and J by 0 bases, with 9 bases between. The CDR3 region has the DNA TGTGCCAGCAGCTCAGCGGGGCTGAACACTGAAGCTTTCTTT. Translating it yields CASSSAGLNTEAFF. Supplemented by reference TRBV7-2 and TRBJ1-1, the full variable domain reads GAGVSQSPSNKVTEKGKDVELRCDPISGHTALYWYRQSLGQGLEFLIYFQGNSAPDKSGLPSDRFSAERTGGSVSTLTIQRTQQEDSAVYLCASSSAGLNTEAFFGQGTRLTVV.

For the CDR3, the DNA is TGTGCCAGCTGCCCGGGGGAATTGAACACTGAAGCTTTCTTT. Translated: CASCPGELNTEAFF. This chain connects TRBV7-9 to TRBJ1-1, with a weak D call TRBD1 (5 bases). Per germline, CDR1 SEHNR and CDR2 FQNEAQ (reference sequence). The V and J ends lost 8 bases and 0 bases respectively, with 13 bases between them. The CDR3 has 14 residues.

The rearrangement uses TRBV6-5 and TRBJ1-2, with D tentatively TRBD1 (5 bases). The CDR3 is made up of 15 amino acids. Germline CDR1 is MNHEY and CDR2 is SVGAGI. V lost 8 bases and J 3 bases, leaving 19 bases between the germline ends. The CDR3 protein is CASGGAGTADYGYTF. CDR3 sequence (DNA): TGTGCCAGCGGTGGCGCGGGGACCGCAGACTATGGCTACACCTTC.

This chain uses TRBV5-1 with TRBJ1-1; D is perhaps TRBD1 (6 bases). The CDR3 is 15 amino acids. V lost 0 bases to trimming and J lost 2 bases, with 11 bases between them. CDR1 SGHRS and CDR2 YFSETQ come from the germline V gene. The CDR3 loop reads CASSLGGQVNTEAFF. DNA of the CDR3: TGCGCCAGCAGCTTGGGGGGGCAGGTTAACACTGAAGCTTTCTTT. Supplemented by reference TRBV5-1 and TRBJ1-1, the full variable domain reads KAGVTQTPRYLIKTRGQQVTLSCSPISGHRSVSWYQQTPGQGLQFLFEYFSETQRNKGNFPGRFSGRQFSNSRSEMNVSTLELGDSALYLCASSLGGQVNTEAFFGQGTRLTVV.

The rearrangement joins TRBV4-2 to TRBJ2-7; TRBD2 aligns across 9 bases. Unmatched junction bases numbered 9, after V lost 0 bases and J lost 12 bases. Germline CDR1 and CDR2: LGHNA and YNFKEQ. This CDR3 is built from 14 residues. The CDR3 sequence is CASSQDAGTSPPYF. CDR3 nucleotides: TGTGCCAGCAGCCAAGATGCCGGGACTAGCCCACCGTACTTC.